These 16 T cell receptor beta chains were sequenced from one sample in a study of radiation and T cells in renal cell carcinoma. Assay: immunoSEQ multiplex PCR; the TCRdb copy retains only in-frame clones and omits some. This repertoire shows about 130,000 clones, nearly 90% found once; its top ten account for about 11%. The time point is: baseline pretreatment blood. Indicated treatment: 15 Gy SBRT to primary tumor, nephrectomy 4 weeks later. Sequences were derived from blood, sampled from a patient whose treatment included radiotherapy and nephrectomy. Every receptor here comes from a woman between 45 and 60 years old with renal cell carcinoma.

As for this clone: Germline and junction disagree at one end, which may indicate a read error. The rearrangement uses TRBV7-7 and TRBJ2-3, with 15 bases identical to TRBD2. CDR1 is SSHAT, CDR2 FNYEAQ, per germline (reference sequence). The CDR3 runs 16 residues. The CDR3 DNA reads as TGTGCTAGCAGCCCGGGACTAGCGGGGGGTCAGGATACGCAGTATTTT. It is translated as CASSPGLAGGQDTQYF.

This clone has just a few counts. V usage is TRBV18 and J usage is TRBJ1-2, with a possible D match to TRBD1 (5 bases). Germline loops: CDR1 KGHSH, CDR2 LQKENI. Trimming took off 4 bases at V and 6 bases at J, with 15 bases between the two ends. This CDR3 has 14 amino acids. The CDR3 bases are TGTGCCAGCTCACTTCAACCGGGGACCCATGGCTACACCTTC. Its translation is CASSLQPGTHGYTF.

This chain connects TRBV2 to TRBJ1-2, with 7 bases that match TRBD1. V lost 5 bases, J lost 3 bases, and 3 bases stayed unmatched. The CDR3 is made up of 13 amino acids. CDR1 is SNHLY, CDR2 FYNNEI, per germline. CDR3 protein: CASSQQGDYGYTF. CDR3 nucleotides: TGTGCCAGCAGTCAGCAGGGGGACTATGGCTACACCTTC.

V is TRBV14 and J is TRBJ2-5; D possibly corresponds to TRBD1 (6 bases). This CDR3 is built from 18 residues. Trimming cost V 1 base and J 5 bases, with 23 bases left between them. Germline V gene sequence: CDR1 SGHDN, CDR2 FVKESK. CDR3 DNA sequence: TGTGCCAGCAGCCAAGTTGGGCAGGGGCCTAGCCTTGCGGAGACCCAGTACTTC. Residues: CASSQVGQGPSLAETQYF.

V usage is TRBV4-1 and J usage is TRBJ1-2; D is unresolved. The CDR3 runs to 14 residues. From germline, CDR1 is MGHRA and CDR2 YSYEKL. Trimming removed 4 bases at V and 4 bases at J, with 13 bases between. The CDR3 sequence is CASSLSGRVYGYTF. The CDR3, as DNA: TGCGCCAGCAGCCTTTCCGGGAGGGTCTATGGCTACACCTTC.

On this clone itself: The junction departs from the called germline gene at one end, perhaps through a read error. CDR3 residues: CASSEALPWTGSF. CDR3 nucleotide sequence: TGTGCCAGCAGTGAAGCGCTTCCATGGACAGGTTCGTTC. The V gene is TRBV2, the J gene TRBJ1-2, with 7 bases identical to TRBD1. CDR1 and CDR2 (germline): SNHLY, FYNNEI. This CDR3 is built from 13 residues.

This clone showed up just a few times. The rearrangement uses TRBV30 and TRBJ1-2; D is uncertain. Trimming took 2 bases from V and 5 from J, leaving 9 bases between them. The germline gives CDR1 GTSNPN, CDR2 SVGIG (reference sequence). This CDR3 contains 12 residues. The DNA for the CDR3 is TGTGCCTGGAGTCGCCAGGAGTATGGCTACACCTTC. Protein sequence: CAWSRQEYGYTF.

This clone was recorded only once. The chain employs TRBV7-3 and TRBJ2-1; 9 positions match TRBD1. Per the germline V gene, CDR1 is SGHTA and CDR2 is FQGTGA. The ends lost 2 bases at V and 6 bases at J; junction bases unmatched: 5. The CDR3 has 15 residues. This CDR3 reads CASSLVQGASNEQFF. In DNA form, the CDR3 reads TGTGCCAGCAGCTTAGTACAGGGGGCGAGCAATGAGCAGTTCTTC.

The chain couples TRBV10-3 to TRBJ2-7; D is undetermined. Between the trimmed V and J ends, which lost 2 bases and 5 bases, there was a span of 4 bases. The CDR3 contains 11 residues. Germline V gene data show CDR1 as ENHRY and CDR2 as SYGVKD. This chain's CDR3 is CAISEAHEQYF. The CDR3 coding sequence is TGTGCCATCAGTGAGGCCCACGAGCAGTACTTC.

The chain joins TRBV2 to TRBJ1-5, with 8 bases aligning to TRBD1. The CDR3 totals 16 residues. Trimming at V came to 2 bases and at J to 2 bases, leaving 5 bases not matched to a gene. Germline assignment: CDR1 SNHLY and CDR2 FYNNEI. The CDR3 DNA reads TGTGCCAGCAGTGAAATAGGACAGGGTGGCAATCAGCCCCAGCATTTT. Protein: CASSEIGQGGNQPQHF.

The rearrangement uses TRBV7-2 and TRBJ2-5, with 8 bases matching TRBD1. This CDR3 has 15 residues. The V gene end was trimmed by 4 bases and the J gene end by 5 bases; junction bases not matched to a gene: 9. The germline CDR1 and CDR2 sequences are SGHTA and FQGNSA. The CDR3 is CASSSQGAPRETQYF. In DNA, the CDR3 is TGTGCCAGCAGCTCTCAGGGGGCACCCAGGGAGACCCAGTACTTC. Filled out from reference TRBV7-2 and TRBJ2-5, the complete variable domain reads GAGVSQSPSNKVTEKGKDVELRCDPISGHTALYWYRQSLGQGLEFLIYFQGNSAPDKSGLPSDRFSAERTGGSVSTLTIQRTQQEDSAVYLCASSSQGAPRETQYFGPGTRLLVL.

This chain joins TRBV30 and TRBJ2-7; 13 positions agree with TRBD2. The CDR3 contains 15 residues. The V segment lost 3 bases and the J segment 5 bases; nucleotides outside the gene matches: 7. Germline lookup yields CDR1 GTSNPN and CDR2 SVGIG (reference sequence). The CDR3 here is CAWSPGLAGSHEQYF. The CDR3, as DNA: TGTGCCTGGAGCCCGGGACTAGCGGGGTCCCACGAGCAGTACTTC.

The chain couples TRBV6-5 to TRBJ1-6; D gene uncertain. Germline CDR1 reads MNHEY; CDR2 reads SVGAGI. This CDR3 comprises 13 residues. Trimming removed 8 bases at V and 0 bases at J, with 5 bases between. CDR3 in DNA: TGTGCCAGCGAGAGCTCCTATAATTCACCCCTCCACTTT. Protein product: CASESSYNSPLHF.

The chain recombines TRBV13 with TRBJ1-1, with D possibly being TRBD1 (6 bases). V was cut by 3 bases and J by 1 base, with 9 bases left in between. This CDR3 comprises 14 residues. Germline CDR1 and CDR2: PRHDT and FYEKMQ (reference sequence). CDR3 protein: CASSFWTENTEAFF. The CDR3 coding sequence is TGTGCCAGCAGCTTCTGGACAGAGAACACTGAAGCTTTCTTT. The full variable domain, completed using reference TRBV13 and TRBJ1-1, is AAGVIQSPRHLIKEKRETATLKCYPIPRHDTVYWYQQGPGQDPQFLISFYEKMQSDKGSIPDRFSAQQFSDYHSELNMSSLELGDSALYFCASSFWTENTEAFFGQGTRLTVV.

This clone is a singleton in its sample. The chain uses TRBV5-6 and TRBJ2-3, with 13 bases fitting TRBD2. The CDR3 length is 15 residues. CDR1 SGHDT and CDR2 YYEEEE come from the germline V gene. The V and J ends lost 4 bases and 4 bases, in that order; junction bases with no gene match: 3. CDR3 nucleotides: TGTGCCAGCAGCCGGGGACTAGCGGGGCCAGATACGCAGTATTTT. Protein: CASSRGLAGPDTQYF.

V and J are TRBV7-2 and TRBJ2-7; the match to TRBD1 covers 10 bases. Trimming took 3 bases from V and 5 from J; bases not matched to a gene: 7. Looked up from germline, CDR1 is SGHTA and CDR2 is FQGNSA. CDR3 size: 15 residues. The chain's CDR3 is CASSFRTGGQDEQYF. CDR3 coding DNA: TGTGCCAGCAGCTTTAGGACAGGGGGACAAGACGAGCAGTACTTC.